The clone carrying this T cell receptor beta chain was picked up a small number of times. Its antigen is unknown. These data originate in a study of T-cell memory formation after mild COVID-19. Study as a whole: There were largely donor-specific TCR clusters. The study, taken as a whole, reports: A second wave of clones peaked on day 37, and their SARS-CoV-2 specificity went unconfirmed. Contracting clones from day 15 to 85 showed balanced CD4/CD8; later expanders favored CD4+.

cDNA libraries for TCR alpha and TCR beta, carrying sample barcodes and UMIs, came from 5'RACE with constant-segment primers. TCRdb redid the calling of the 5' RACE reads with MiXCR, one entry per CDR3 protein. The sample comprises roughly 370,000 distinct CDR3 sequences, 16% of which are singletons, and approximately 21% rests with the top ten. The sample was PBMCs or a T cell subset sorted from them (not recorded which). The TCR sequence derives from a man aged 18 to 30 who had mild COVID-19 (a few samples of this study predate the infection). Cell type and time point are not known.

The CDR3 sequence: CAISESTSGGLDTQYF. CDR3 DNA sequence: TGTGCCATCAGTGAGTCGACTAGCGGGGGGTTAGATACGCAGTATTTT. The V and J genes are TRBV10-3 and TRBJ2-3; TRBD2 matches at 13 bases. Germline lookup yields CDR1 ENHRY and CDR2 SYGVKD. The J segment lost 5 bases and the V segment lost 0 bases, leaving 2 bases of the junction unmatched. CDR3 size: 16 residues.